A single sample is the source of the 4 T cell receptor beta chains below, sequenced in a study of cytomegalovirus exposure and HLA in healthy donors. The PCR employed 60 Vbeta primers together with 13 Jbeta primers. Sequenced by immunoSEQ multiplex PCR; TCRdb stores in-frame clones only, minus some. Of nearly 110,000 clones in the sample, approximately 84% were seen once. Sequenced: PBMCs. The origin of the receptors is a man aged 25-45 years in good health and CMV-seronegative.

The chain carries TRBV30 and TRBJ1-2; 8 bases are a match to TRBD1. CDR1 is GTSNPN and CDR2 is SVGIG in the germline V gene (reference sequence). CDR3 length: 13 residues. Trimming removed 5 bases from V and 6 bases from J; junction bases left unmatched: 8. CDR3 sequence reads: CAWGPGTGHGYTF. The CDR3 nucleotides read TGTGCCTGGGGCCCCGGGACAGGACATGGCTACACCTTC. The full variable domain, in which reference TRBV30 and TRBJ1-2 provide the parts outside the CDR3, is SQTIHQWPATLVQPVGSPLSLECTVEGTSNPNLYWYRQAAGRGLQLLFYSVGIGQISSEVPQNLSASRPQDRQFILSSKKLLLSDSGFYLCAWGPGTGHGYTFGSGTRLTVV.

The chain combines TRBV19 with TRBJ1-1; unclear D gene. V was shortened by 3 bases and J by 3 bases, with 11 bases between the two germline ends. This CDR3 has 14 residues. Germline V gives CDR1 LNHDA, CDR2 SQIVND (reference sequence). The DNA for the CDR3 is TGTGCCAGTAGTATCGTTGACACTTACACTGAAGCTTTCTTT. Translation: CASSIVDTYTEAFF.

This clone was observed a single time. The V gene is TRBV10-3, the J gene TRBJ2-1; a possible D gene is TRBD2 (6 bases). Germline lookup yields CDR1 ENHRY and CDR2 SYGVKD. Trimming removed 3 bases at V and 5 bases at J, with 8 bases between. The CDR3 consists of 13 residues. Here the CDR3 reads CAISDRGNNEQFF. CDR3 DNA: TGTGCCATCAGTGATCGGGGGAACAATGAGCAGTTCTTC.

This sequence joins TRBV27 and TRBJ2-3; D not resolved. Germline V gene data show CDR1 as MNHEY and CDR2 as SMNVEV (reference sequence). V gave up 2 bases and J gave up 0 bases, with 3 bases separating them. This CDR3 has 13 amino acids. The CDR3 nucleotides are TGTGCCAGCAGTTTACGGAGCACAGATACGCAGTATTTT. This sequence encodes CASSLRSTDTQYF.